These 23 T cell receptor beta chains share one sample of origin, sequenced in a study of CD8 T cells in Susac syndrome. Random hexamers served to reverse transcribe about 0.5 to 1 ug RNA. TCRdb redid the calling of the immunoSEQ multiplex PCR reads with MiXCR, one entry per CDR3 protein. Of about 300,000 distinct CDR3 sequences in the sample, roughly 94% were seen once. The sequenced material came from CD4+ T cells from PBMCs. These receptors all come from a human donor with multiple sclerosis.

The rearrangement links TRBV11-2 to TRBJ1-1; D unclear. Germline V lookup: CDR1 SGHAT, CDR2 FQNNGV. V lost 1 base and J 4 bases, leaving 10 bases between the germline ends. The CDR3 consists of 14 residues. The CDR3 DNA sequence: TGTGCCAGCAGCTTAGCCTTGGAGGGCACTGAAGCTTTCTTT. The encoded protein is CASSLALEGTEAFF.

This clonotype has just one count. The chain employs TRBV5-4 and TRBJ1-2; D perhaps matches TRBD1 (6 bases). The V and J ends lost 0 bases and 6 bases respectively, with 18 bases between them. The CDR3 contains 16 residues. The germline CDR1 and CDR2 sequences are SGHNT and YYREEE (reference sequence). The CDR3: CASSLGGPRGAHGYTF. The CDR3 DNA reads TGTGCCAGCAGCTTGGGGGGCCCGAGGGGGGCGCATGGCTACACCTTC.

This clonotype was found once. The rearrangement uses TRBV5-4 and TRBJ2-1; D might be TRBD1 or TRBD2, each matching 6 bases. The germline CDR1 and CDR2 sequences are SGHNT and YYREEE (reference sequence). This CDR3 has 17 residues. V was pared by 4 bases and J by 2 bases, with 19 bases between. CDR3 region: CASSLSPVGGPYNEQFF. Here the CDR3 DNA reads TGTGCCAGCAGCCTCTCTCCTGTAGGGGGGCCCTACAATGAGCAGTTCTTC.

The chain couples TRBV29-1 to TRBJ1-1, with a weak D call TRBD1 (5 bases). This CDR3 is built from 12 residues. Germline V gives CDR1 SQVTM, CDR2 ANQGSEA. V was shortened by 8 bases and J by 4 bases, with 14 bases between the two germline ends. The CDR3 loop reads CSTLRGVTEAFF. Here the CDR3 DNA reads TGCAGCACCCTCCGGGGGGTCACTGAAGCTTTCTTT.

This chain joins TRBV19 and TRBJ1-5; no firm D call. Trimming took 3 bases from V and 4 from J, leaving 7 bases between them. CDR3 length equals 13 residues. Looked up from germline, CDR1 is LNHDA and CDR2 is SQIVND (reference sequence). CDR3 region: CASSMSGNQPQHF. The CDR3 DNA reads TGTGCCAGTAGTATGTCGGGAAATCAGCCCCAGCATTTT.

The CDR3, as DNA: TGTGCCAGCAGCTTCAATCGGGGAACGGATGGCTACACCTTC. This codes for CASSFNRGTDGYTF. The chain links TRBV11-2 to TRBJ1-2; D is unresolved. Trimming removed 3 bases from V and 6 bases from J, with 14 bases in between. Germline CDR1 reads SGHAT; CDR2 reads FQNNGV. This CDR3 spans 14 amino acids.

This chain links TRBV2 with TRBJ1-6; TRBD1 might be the D (6 bases). V shed 11 bases and J shed 7 bases, with 15 bases lying between them. The length of the CDR3 is 13 residues. Germline V gene lookup returns CDR1 SNHLY and CDR2 FYNNEI. The CDR3: CAGSRGGNSPLHF. The CDR3 bases are TGTGCCGGTTCTAGAGGGGGGAATTCACCCCTCCACTTT. Together with reference TRBV2 and TRBJ1-6, the CDR3 gives the full variable domain: EPEVTQTPSHQVTQMGQEVILRCVPISNHLYFYWYRQILGQKVEFLVSFYNNEISEKSEIFDDQFSVERPDGSNFTLKIRSTKLEDSAMYFCAGSRGGNSPLHFGNGTRLTVT.

Only one count was recorded for this clonotype. This chain joins TRBV6-1 and TRBJ1-2, with D unclear. Germline V CDR1 and CDR2: MNHNS, SASEGT. Trimming took 2 bases from V and 4 from J, leaving 8 bases between them. The CDR3 length is 13 residues. CDR3 sequence (DNA): TGTGCCAGCAGTGAAATCCGTTCCTATGGCTACACCTTC. Its translation: CASSEIRSYGYTF.

The chain links TRBV7-2 to TRBJ2-2; a possible D gene is TRBD1 (5 bases). This CDR3 region has 16 residues. The germline V and J ends were trimmed by 2 bases and 4 bases, with 14 bases remaining between them. CDR1 SGHTA and CDR2 FQGNSA come from the germline V gene. The CDR3 bases are TGTGCCAGCAGCTTAAACTCGGCGCAGGGCACCGGGGAGCTGTTTTTT. It codes for CASSLNSAQGTGELFF.

The chain uses TRBV20-1 and TRBJ2-3; D remains unclear. Germline CDR1 is DFQATT and CDR2 is SNEGSKA (reference sequence). CDR3 size: 11 residues. The V gene lost 4 bases and the J gene lost 6 bases, with 8 bases spanning the gap. CDR3 residues: CSAKRMDTQYF. The CDR3 DNA is TGCAGTGCTAAGAGGATGGATACGCAGTATTTT.

The chain combines TRBV20-1 with TRBJ2-1; 11 bases line up with TRBD2. Trimming took 5 bases from V and 7 from J; bases not matched to a gene: 4. The germline gives CDR1 DFQATT, CDR2 SNEGSKA (reference sequence). The CDR3 loop spans 13 amino acids. The CDR3 loop reads CSALASGRNEQFF. As DNA, the CDR3 is TGCAGTGCTCTCGCTAGCGGGAGGAATGAGCAGTTCTTC.

The V call is TRBV29-1, the J call TRBJ1-2, with D hard to call. Germline assignment: CDR1 SQVTM and CDR2 ANQGSEA. The V gene lost 7 bases and the J gene lost 1 base, with 10 bases spanning the gap. CDR3 length: 12 amino acids. The DNA of the CDR3 is TGCAGCGCGGAGGAGGATAACTATGGCTACACCTTC. This gives the protein CSAEEDNYGYTF. Drawing the rest from reference TRBV29-1 and TRBJ1-2, the complete variable domain is SAVISQKPSRDICQRGTSLTIQCQVDSQVTMMFWYRQQPGQSLTLIATANQGSEATYESGFVIDKFPISRPNLTFSTLTVSNMSPEDSSIYLCSAEEDNYGYTFGSGTRLTVV.

CDR3: CAWSMGAVAFF. CDR3 DNA: TGTGCCTGGTCTATGGGGGCGGTAGCTTTCTTT. This chain connects TRBV30 to TRBJ1-1, with D tentatively TRBD1 (6 bases). V shed 5 bases and J shed 10 bases, with 14 bases lying between them. Germline V CDR1 and CDR2: GTSNPN, SVGIG (reference sequence). The CDR3 spans 11 residues. Combining the CDR3 with reference TRBV30 and TRBJ1-1 gives the whole variable domain SQTIHQWPATLVQPVGSPLSLECTVEGTSNPNLYWYRQAAGRGLQLLFYSVGIGQISSEVPQNLSASRPQDRQFILSSKKLLLSDSGFYLCAWSMGAVAFFGQGTRLTVV.

V and J are TRBV23-1 and TRBJ2-7; 7 positions match TRBD2. TRBV23-1 is reported as an ORF; its role is uncertain. J was trimmed by 1 base and V by 0 bases; bases with no gene match: 6. CDR3 length: 16 residues. CDR3 amino acids: CASSQSGLAASYEQYF. The CDR3, as DNA: TGCGCCAGCAGTCAATCCGGGCTAGCGGCTTCCTACGAGCAGTACTTC.

The V and J genes are TRBV23-1 and TRBJ1-2, with TRBD1 matching over 7 bases. TRBV23-1 is classed as an ORF, of uncertain function. The CDR3 length is 14 residues. The ends lost 6 bases at V and 4 bases at J; junction bases unmatched: 8. The CDR3 DNA reads as TGCGCCAGCAGCCGTACAGGGGTCGTCTATGGCTACACCTTC. Protein sequence: CASSRTGVVYGYTF.

The chain carries TRBV11-2 and TRBJ2-2; tentative D call: TRBD1 (6 bases). This CDR3 comprises 16 residues. The V and J ends lost 5 bases and 0 bases respectively, with 13 bases between them. Germline V CDR1 and CDR2: SGHAT, FQNNGV. In nucleotides, the CDR3 is TGTGCCAGCAGCCGGGTCAGGGGAACGAACACCGGGGAGCTGTTTTTT. It encodes CASSRVRGTNTGELFF.

The V call is TRBV30, the J call TRBJ1-2; 8 bases map to TRBD1. The CDR3 runs 12 residues. V was pared by 5 bases and J by 8 bases, with 7 bases of the junction left unmatched. Germline lookup yields CDR1 GTSNPN and CDR2 SVGIG (reference sequence). The CDR3 sequence: CAWADRARGYTF. The CDR3 nucleotides are TGTGCCTGGGCGGACAGGGCGAGGGGCTACACCTTC.

This chain connects TRBV29-1 to TRBJ2-3; TRBD2 agrees at 7 bases. The germline gives CDR1 SQVTM, CDR2 ANQGSEA. There are 11 residues in the CDR3. V was clipped by 7 bases and J by 6 bases; unmatched bases: 4. The CDR3 reads CSARREDTQYF. DNA for the CDR3: TGCAGCGCCCGGCGGGAGGATACGCAGTATTTT.

J is TRBJ1-4 and V is TRBV12-3 or TRBV12-4; D may be TRBD1 (5 bases). Trimming shortened V by 7 bases and J by 10 bases, and 16 bases separated the two germline ends. The CDR3 spans 13 residues. The CDR3 bases are TGTGCCAGCACCTTAATCCTCGGGGGAAAACTGTTTTTT. It translates to CASTLILGGKLFF.

The chain joins TRBV25-1 to TRBJ1-5, with D possibly TRBD1 on 6 matching bases. Germline assignment: CDR1 MGHDK and CDR2 SYGVNS. Trimming left V 2 bases short and J 0 bases short, with 14 bases between. This CDR3 is 17 amino acids long. The CDR3 loop is CASSERRGRHSNQPQHF. For the CDR3, the DNA is TGTGCCAGCAGTGAACGCAGGGGAAGGCATAGCAATCAGCCCCAGCATTTT. Filled out from reference TRBV25-1 and TRBJ1-5, the complete variable domain reads EADIYQTPRYLVIGTGKKITLECSQTMGHDKMYWYQQDPGMELHLIHYSYGVNSTEKGDLSSESTVSRIRTEHFPLTLESARPSHTSQYLCASSERRGRHSNQPQHFGDGTRLSIL.

The chain recombines TRBV20-1 with TRBJ1-5; no clear D gene. Germline V gene data show CDR1 as DFQATT and CDR2 as SNEGSKA (reference sequence). V was shortened by 6 bases and J by 3 bases, with 15 bases between the two germline ends. This CDR3 is built from 14 residues. The CDR3 DNA reads as TGCAGTGCGAGAAGGAACCTGGACAATCAGCCCCAGCATTTT. It yields the protein CSARRNLDNQPQHF.

The chain joins TRBV7-9 to TRBJ2-2; D gene unclear. Trimming shortened V by 4 bases and J by 2 bases, and 8 bases separated the two germline ends. The CDR3 is 14 residues long. Germline CDR1 and CDR2: SEHNR and FQNEAQ (reference sequence). The CDR3 spells CASSSGPNTGELFF. CDR3 bases: TGTGCCAGCAGCTCCGGACCCAACACCGGGGAGCTGTTTTTT.

The genes are TRBV7-9 and TRBJ2-2, with unresolved D. CDR3 length: 13 residues. Germline V gene sequence: CDR1 SEHNR, CDR2 FQNEAQ (reference sequence). V was pared by 1 base and J by 3 bases, with 3 bases between. The CDR3 loop reads CASSLGDTGELFF. The CDR3 nucleotides are TGTGCCAGCAGCTTAGGGGACACCGGGGAGCTGTTTTTT.